A single sample is the source of the 10 T cell receptor beta chains below, sequenced in a study of graft-versus-host responses after intestinal transplantation (dated by TCRdb to the early 2020s). The protocol used for the library was the immunoSEQ multiplex PCR assay. The source is immuneACCESS, and TCRdb retained only in-frame sequences with V and J called. Part of the clones is not carried over; for the studies checked, unresolved V genes explain less than half of this, and the remainder is unexplained. Here the sample has 50,000 to 75,000 clones; 90% to 95% occur a single time. The leading ten clones occupy 0.38% of the sample. The antigens for these receptors are not known. In the paper's terms, the time point label means: cells obtained before transplantation from donor or recipient. The material sequenced was unstimulated CD4+ T cells sorted from spleen or lymph node cells, taken before transplant. The receptor set was obtained from a human donor who was the organ donor for an intestinal transplant.

The chain carries TRBV10-3 and TRBJ1-1; D remains ambiguous. Germline lookup yields CDR1 ENHRY and CDR2 SYGVKD. Trimming removed 4 bases from V and 3 bases from J, with 9 bases in between. This CDR3 contains 13 residues. CDR3 coding DNA: TGTGCCATCAGTGTGGAGGGCCACACTGAAGCTTTCTTT. Translated, it gives CAISVEGHTEAFF.

The chain recombines TRBV4-1 with TRBJ1-1; D is unclear. Germline values: CDR1 MGHRA, CDR2 YSYEKL. The CDR3 spans 13 residues. V lost 1 base and J lost 3, with 6 bases in between. The CDR3 sequence: CASSQVGYTEAFF. For the CDR3, the DNA is TGCGCCAGCAGCCAAGTAGGCTACACTGAAGCTTTCTTT.

The CDR3 nucleotides are TGCGCCAGCAGCTTGGATATAGCGGGTACACAAGAGACCCAGTACTTC. This translates into CASSLDIAGTQETQYF. The chain combines TRBV5-1 with TRBJ2-5, with 7 positions matching TRBD2. CDR1 is SGHRS and CDR2 is YFSETQ in the germline V gene. There are 16 residues in the CDR3. The V segment lost 0 bases and the J segment 2 bases; nucleotides outside the gene matches: 7.

The chain has TRBV23-1 and TRBJ2-4; 8 bases are a match to TRBD2. TRBV23-1 is known as an ORF, though its function is uncertain. The V and J ends lost 2 bases and 8 bases, in that order; junction bases with no gene match: 11. CDR3 length: 16 amino acids. The CDR3 nucleotides are TGCGCCAGCAGTCAAACGGGGGGGGCGCGACAAGACATTCAGTACTTC. Protein sequence: CASSQTGGARQDIQYF.

As regards this clone: This same CDR3 is encoded by further DNA sequences in the sample. This rearrangement joins TRBV5-4 to TRBJ2-3, with 9 bases matching TRBD2. Per germline, CDR1 SGHNT and CDR2 YYREEE (reference sequence). The CDR3 contains 15 residues. The trim removed 0 bases at V and 1 base at J, leaving 0 bases unmatched. CDR3 in amino acids: CASSLGTSGTDTQYF. The CDR3 region has the DNA TGTGCCAGCAGCTTGGGGACTAGCGGCACAGATACGCAGTATTTT.

This chain links TRBV6-1 with TRBJ1-5, with unresolved D. This CDR3 contains 16 residues. The V gene's germline CDR1 is MNHNS and CDR2 SASEGT. Between the trimmed V and J ends, which lost 2 bases and 0 bases, there was a span of 11 bases. The CDR3 region is CASSEPFRDSNQPQHF. CDR3 bases: TGTGCCAGCAGTGAACCGTTCAGAGATAGCAATCAGCCCCAGCATTTT.

The chain links TRBV2 to TRBJ2-7; 9 nucleotides match TRBD1. The V gene's germline CDR1 is SNHLY and CDR2 FYNNEI. The ends lost 6 bases at V and 7 bases at J; junction bases unmatched: 13. The CDR3 sequence is 15 residues long. The CDR3 DNA reads as TGTGCCAGCAGGATTCCGGGACAGGGCTTCGGGGAGCAGTACTTC. Its translation: CASRIPGQGFGEQYF.

This clone was counted a few times. The J gene is TRBJ1-1, the V gene TRBV7-3; D remains unclear. V dropped 2 bases and J dropped 3 bases, with 1 base sitting between them. Looked up from germline, CDR1 is SGHTA and CDR2 is FQGTGA. This CDR3 comprises 11 residues. DNA for the CDR3: TGTGCCAGCAGCTTACACACTGAAGCTTTCTTT. As protein: CASSLHTEAFF.

This clone was recorded only once. V and J are TRBV10-3 and TRBJ2-1; 10 bases match TRBD2. The V gene end was trimmed by 2 bases and the J gene end by 3 bases; junction bases not matched to a gene: 10. CDR1 is ENHRY and CDR2 is SYGVKD in the germline V gene. The CDR3 is 18 amino acids. The CDR3 here is CAISEAVASGGVYNEQFF. The CDR3, as DNA: TGTGCCATCAGTGAGGCTGTGGCTAGCGGGGGAGTCTACAATGAGCAGTTCTTC.

This chain uses TRBV2 with TRBJ2-7, with D possibly TRBD1 on 5 matching bases. Trimming pared 11 bases from V and 0 bases from J, leaving 11 bases between. The CDR3 sequence is 12 residues long. Germline assignment: CDR1 SNHLY and CDR2 FYNNEI. Here the CDR3 reads CACRQNSYEQYF. CDR3 nucleotide sequence: TGTGCCTGCCGACAGAACTCCTACGAGCAGTACTTC.